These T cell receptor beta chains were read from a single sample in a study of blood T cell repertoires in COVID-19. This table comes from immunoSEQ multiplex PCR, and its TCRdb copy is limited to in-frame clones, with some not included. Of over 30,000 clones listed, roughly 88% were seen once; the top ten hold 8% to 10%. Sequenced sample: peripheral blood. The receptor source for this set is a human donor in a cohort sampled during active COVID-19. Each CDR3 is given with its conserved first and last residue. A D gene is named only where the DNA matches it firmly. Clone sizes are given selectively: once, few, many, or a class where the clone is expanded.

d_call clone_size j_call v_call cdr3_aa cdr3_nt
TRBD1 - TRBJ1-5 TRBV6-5 CAAGRGLGNQPQHF TGTGCCGCAGGCAGGGGGCTCGGCAATCAGCCCCAGCATTTT
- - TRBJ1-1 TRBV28 CASSLWGGNTEAFF TGTGCCAGCAGTTTGTGGGGGGGGAACACTGAAGCTTTCTTT
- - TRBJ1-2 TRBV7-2 CASSSTWGRGNYGYTF TGTGCCAGCAGCTCCACGTGGGGGAGGGGGAACTATGGCTACACCTTC
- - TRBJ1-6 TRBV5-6 CASSLKGRGPRLSPLHF TGTGCCAGCAGCTTGAAGGGTAGGGGTCCTCGGCTGTCACCCCTCCACTTT
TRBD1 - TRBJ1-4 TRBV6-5 CASSRDRGDNEKLFF TGTGCCAGCAGTCGCGACAGGGGTGATAATGAAAAACTGTTTTTT
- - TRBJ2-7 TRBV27 CASRGTGQKPYEQYF TGTGCCAGCAGAGGGACGGGACAAAAACCTTACGAGCAGTACTTC
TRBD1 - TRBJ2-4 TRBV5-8 CASSLRQGAAKNIQYF TGTGCCAGCAGCCTTAGACAGGGGGCGGCCAAAAACATTCAGTACTTC
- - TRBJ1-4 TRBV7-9 CASSHRQTNEKLFF TGTGCCAGCAGCCACCGACAGACTAATGAAAAACTGTTTTTT
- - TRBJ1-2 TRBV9 CASGQANYGYTF TGTGCCAGCGGGCAGGCTAACTATGGCTACACCTTC
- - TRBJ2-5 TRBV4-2 CASSNRGLGETQYF TGTGCCAGCAGTAATAGAGGATTGGGAGAGACCCAGTACTTC
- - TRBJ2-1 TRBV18 CASSLTQGKGEQFF TGTGCCAGCTCACTTACGCAGGGTAAGGGTGAGCAGTTCTTC
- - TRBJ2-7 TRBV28 CASSPPGGLYEQYF TGTGCCAGCAGTCCCCCCGGGGGGCTCTACGAGCAGTACTTC
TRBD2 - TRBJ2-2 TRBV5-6 CASSLYASGETGELFF TGTGCCAGCAGCTTGTATGCCAGCGGGGAGACCGGGGAGCTGTTTTTT
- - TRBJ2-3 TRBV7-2 CASSSRPTDTQYF TGTGCCAGCAGCTCTAGGCCGACAGATACGCAGTATTTT
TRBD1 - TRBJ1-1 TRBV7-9 CASSFGTGVNTEAFF TGTGCCAGCAGCTTCGGGACAGGGGTTAACACTGAAGCTTTCTTT
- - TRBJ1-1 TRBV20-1 CSATQIEAFF TGCAGTGCTACACAGATCGAAGCTTTCTTT
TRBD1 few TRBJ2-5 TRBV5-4 CASSSIRDRSQETQYF TGTGCCAGCAGCTCCATCCGGGACAGGAGTCAAGAGACCCAGTACTTC
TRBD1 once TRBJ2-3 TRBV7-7 CASSKTGGTDTQYF TGTGCTAGCAGCAAGACAGGGGGCACAGATACGCAGTATTTT
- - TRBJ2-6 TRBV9 CASSLYTGTGANVLTF TGTGCCAGCAGCCTTTACACAGGGACTGGGGCCAACGTCCTGACTTTC
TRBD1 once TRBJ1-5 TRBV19 CASSPSRPGQGRYSNQPQHF TGTGCCAGTAGTCCTTCCCGGCCGGGACAGGGGAGATATAGCAATCAGCCCCAGCATTTT
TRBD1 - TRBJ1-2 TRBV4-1 CASSQDRGTGPNYGYTF TGCGCCAGCAGCCAAGATCGGGGGACAGGGCCTAACTATGGCTACACCTTC
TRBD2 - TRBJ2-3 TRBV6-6 CASRPAGGRADTQYF TGTGCCAGCAGACCCGCGGGAGGCCGCGCGGATACGCAGTATTTT
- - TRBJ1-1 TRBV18 CASSPFTENTEAFF TGTGCCAGCTCACCATTCACAGAGAACACTGAAGCTTTCTTT
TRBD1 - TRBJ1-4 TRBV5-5 CASSQLTGAEKLFF TGTGCCAGCAGCCAACTGACAGGGGCTGAAAAACTGTTTTTT
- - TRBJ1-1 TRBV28 CASSLIISEAFF TGTGCCAGCAGTTTAATTATTTCTGAAGCTTTCTTT
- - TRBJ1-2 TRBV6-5 CASKDRGYGYTF TGTGCCAGCAAAGATAGGGGGTATGGCTACACCTTC
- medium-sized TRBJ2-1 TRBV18 CASSPSRESYNEQFF TGTGCCAGCTCACCCTCCCGGGAGTCCTACAATGAGCAGTTCTTC
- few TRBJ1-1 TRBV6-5 CASSRSTLMTEAFF TGTGCCAGCAGCAGATCAACCCTTATGACTGAAGCTTTCTTT
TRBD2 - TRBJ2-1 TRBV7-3 CASSSFLGTSGRFNEQFF TGTGCCAGCAGCTCCTTTCTCGGGACTAGCGGGAGGTTCAATGAGCAGTTCTTC
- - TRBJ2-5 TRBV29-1 CSVEMSRRETQYF TGCAGCGTTGAAATGTCTCGTCGGGAGACCCAGTACTTC
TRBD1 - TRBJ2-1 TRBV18 CASSRGTGRYNEQFF TGTGCCAGCTCGCGCGGGACAGGGCGATACAATGAGCAGTTCTTC
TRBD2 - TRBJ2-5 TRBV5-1 CASSPRLAGAEGTQYF TGCGCCAGCAGCCCTCGACTAGCGGGGGCGGAGGGGACCCAGTACTTC
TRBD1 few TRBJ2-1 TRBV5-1 CASSWRQGVYNEQFF TGCGCCAGCAGCTGGAGACAGGGAGTCTACAATGAGCAGTTCTTC
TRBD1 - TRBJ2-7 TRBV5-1 CASSPTLTRTGRNYEQYF TGCGCCAGCAGCCCAACATTAACCCGGACAGGGAGAAACTACGAGCAGTACTTC
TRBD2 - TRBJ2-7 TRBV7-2 CASSLTYWSGEAYEQYF TGTGCCAGCAGCTTAACTTATTGGAGCGGGGAGGCCTACGAGCAGTACTTC
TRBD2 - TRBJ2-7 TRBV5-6 CASSLGWEGLGEQYF TGTGCCAGCAGCTTGGGATGGGAGGGTTTAGGCGAGCAGTACTTC